The sequence of this T cell receptor (beta chain) was determined in a study of T-cell reconstitution after alpha-beta-depleted transplantation in children. Study-level points and caveats: Some patients' high day-60 TCRbeta diversity was attributed to recipient cells surviving conditioning. Several hundred graft clones that had expanded were reportedly the source of alpha-beta T cells about two months after transplant. After one year, T-cell counts and TCRbeta diversity mostly came from new T cells.

On this clonotype itself: Its antigen is not identified.

CDR1 is SGHRS, CDR2 YFSETQ, per germline. J lost 7 bases, V lost 1 base, and 7 bases had no gene match. CDR3 length equals 15 residues. Preparation of the TCRbeta library involved a method that used unique molecular identifiers. Each CDR3 protein is one row after TCRdb ran MiXCR on the PCR reads. The data show 700,000 to 950,000 distinct CDR3 sequences, with around 15% seen just once and around 5.3% held by the top ten. The chain uses TRBV5-1 and TRBJ1-1, with TRBD1 matching over 10 bases. The sample was PBMCs, mostly from graft donor cells, taken 360 days after TCRalphabeta/CD19-depleted stem cell transplant. The source of this sequence is a male patient between 10 and 17 years old who had a stem cell transplant for acute lymphoblastic leukemia, so the T cells may come from the graft donor. The CDR3 nucleotides read TGCGCCAGCAGCTTGAGACAGGGGGCGTTGGGTGAAGCTTTCTTT. This encodes CASSLRQGALGEAFF.